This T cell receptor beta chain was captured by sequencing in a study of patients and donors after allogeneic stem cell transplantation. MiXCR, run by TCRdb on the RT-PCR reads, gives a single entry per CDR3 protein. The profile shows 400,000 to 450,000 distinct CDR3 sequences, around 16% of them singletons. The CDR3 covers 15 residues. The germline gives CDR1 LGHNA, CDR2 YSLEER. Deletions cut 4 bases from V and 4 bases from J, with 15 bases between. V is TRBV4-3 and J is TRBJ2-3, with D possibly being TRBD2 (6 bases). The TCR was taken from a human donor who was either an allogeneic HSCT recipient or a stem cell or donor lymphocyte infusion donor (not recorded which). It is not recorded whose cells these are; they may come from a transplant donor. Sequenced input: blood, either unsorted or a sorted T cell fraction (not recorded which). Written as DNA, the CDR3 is TGCGCCAGCAGCCCAAAGCCGGGGGTACCAGATACGCAGTATTTT. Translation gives CASSPKPGVPDTQYF.